The sequence of this T cell receptor (beta chain) was determined in a study of chemoradiotherapy in HPV16-positive cancers. V was clipped by 6 bases and J by 0 bases, with 11 bases between them. Germline V gives CDR1 LGHNA, CDR2 YSLEER. This CDR3 is 14 amino acids long. Profiling relied on immunoSEQ multiplex PCR, and the TCRdb table lists in-frame clones only, not all of them. The sample carries about 12,000 clones, around 72% recorded once. This receptor was obtained from a human donor with HPV-associated anogenital cancer. The V gene is TRBV4-3, the J gene TRBJ1-1, with D perhaps matching TRBD1 (5 bases). Specimen collection occurred from a patient who underwent chemoradiotherapy. The CDR3 bases are TGCGCCAGCAGACCGACAGTCATGAACACTGAAGCTTTCTTT. It translates to CASRPTVMNTEAFF.